This T cell receptor (beta chain) is from a study of T-cell memory formation after mild COVID-19. Study details: Clusters of TCRs were largely donor specific.

A word on this clonotype: Its antigen is not known.

Findings and limits, study-wide: Second-wave clones reaching peak frequency on day 37 lacked confirmed SARS-CoV-2 specificity.

Employing constant-segment primers, 5'RACE generated TCR alpha and TCR beta cDNA libraries bearing sample barcodes and UMIs. MiXCR was run by TCRdb on the 5' RACE reads, yielding one entry per CDR3 protein. The sample lists roughly 450,000 distinct CDR3 sequences, about 20% occurring once. CDR3 length: 14 residues. V lost 0 bases, J lost 4 bases, and 10 bases lay in between. Germline V gene sequence: CDR1 SGDLS, CDR2 YYNGEE. The chain combines TRBV9 with TRBJ1-2; D perhaps matches TRBD1 (6 bases). This clonotype originated in a man aged 18 to 30 who had mild COVID-19 (a few samples of this study predate the infection). Cell type and time point are not known. The specimen was PBMCs or a T cell subset sorted from them (not recorded which). CDR3 amino acids: CASSVEDRFYGYTF. DNA of the CDR3: TGTGCCAGCAGCGTAGAGGACAGATTCTATGGCTACACCTTC.